Listed here are 28 T cell receptor beta chains from one sample, sequenced in a study of blood T cell repertoires in COVID-19. Produced via immunoSEQ multiplex PCR; TCRdb's table is partial and in-frame only. The sample records about 120,000 clones, over 75% being singletons. Sequencing used peripheral blood. The origin of the receptors is a man between 60 and 75 years old with active or convalescent COVID-19.

This chain joins TRBV9 and TRBJ1-6, with D maybe TRBD1 (6 bases). The CDR3 length is 14 residues. Germline V gene sequence: CDR1 SGDLS, CDR2 YYNGEE. V lost 4 bases, J lost 8 bases, and 13 bases lay in between. The CDR3 DNA reads as TGTGCCAGCAGCCCCCGACAGGTAGATTCACCCCTCCACTTT. It is translated as CASSPRQVDSPLHF.

The V and J genes are TRBV5-4 and TRBJ2-1; possibly TRBD2 for D (6 bases). Germline CDR1 reads SGHNT; CDR2 reads YYREEE (reference sequence). The CDR3 has 14 amino acids. V lost 3 bases to trimming and J lost 6 bases, with 13 bases between them. The CDR3 region has the DNA TGTGCCAGCAGCTCTGGTCCGGGAGTCAATGAGCAGTTCTTC. Translating it yields CASSSGPGVNEQFF.

J is TRBJ2-1 and V is TRBV7-3; 11 bases line up with TRBD2. The CDR3 has 15 amino acids. The V gene end was trimmed by 5 bases and the J gene end by 9 bases; junction bases not matched to a gene: 9. Germline V gene sequence: CDR1 SGHTA, CDR2 FQGTGA. In nucleotides, the CDR3 is TGTGCCAGCAGCCAATCCCACGGACTAGCGGGTGAGCAGTTCTTC. As protein: CASSQSHGLAGEQFF. The full variable domain, in which reference TRBV7-3 and TRBJ2-1 provide the parts outside the CDR3, is GAGVSQTPSNKVTEKGKYVELRCDPISGHTALYWYRQSLGQGPEFLIYFQGTGAADDSGLPNDRFFAVRPEGSVSTLKIQRTERGDSAVYLCASSQSHGLAGEQFFGPGTRLTVL.

The rearrangement links TRBV2 to TRBJ1-5; a possible D gene is TRBD1 (6 bases). Germline CDR1 is SNHLY and CDR2 is FYNNEI. There are 12 residues in the CDR3. V lost 8 bases to trimming and J lost 5 bases, with 10 bases between them. CDR3 in amino acids: CASGGDDQPQHF. Written as DNA, the CDR3 is TGTGCCAGCGGGGGCGATGATCAGCCCCAGCATTTT.

Comments on this clone: Other DNA sequences from this sample encode an identical CDR3 as well. The rearrangement joins TRBV6-5 to TRBJ1-4, with TRBD1 identical over 7 bases. V was clipped by 4 bases and J by 7 bases; unmatched bases: 3. Germline values: CDR1 MNHEY, CDR2 SVGAGI. The CDR3 is 13 amino acids. The CDR3 loop is CASSSGGGEKLFF. CDR3 nucleotide sequence: TGTGCCAGCAGTTCAGGGGGAGGTGAAAAACTGTTTTTT.

The chain has TRBV15 and TRBJ1-2; D remains ambiguous. The CDR3 totals 14 residues. The ends were cut back, 0 bases at V and 0 bases at J, with 5 bases in the middle. Germline V lookup: CDR1 LNHNV, CDR2 YYDKDF (reference sequence). CDR3 residues: CATSRDSSNYGYTF. CDR3 bases: TGTGCCACCAGCAGAGATTCCTCTAACTATGGCTACACCTTC.

The chain links TRBV7-2 to TRBJ1-5; TRBD1 might be the D (6 bases). The germline V gene has CDR1 SGHTA and CDR2 FQGNSA. Trimming shortened V by 1 base and J by 1 base, and 8 bases separated the two germline ends. The CDR3 is 15 amino acids. As DNA, the CDR3 is TGTGCCAGCAGCTTAGGGACAGTCAGCAATCAGCCCCAGCATTTT. Encoded protein: CASSLGTVSNQPQHF.

This rearrangement joins TRBV6-6 to TRBJ2-5, with 9 bases lining up with TRBD1. Germline V gene lookup returns CDR1 MNHNY and CDR2 SVGAGI (reference sequence). This CDR3 is built from 15 residues. With V trimmed by 6 bases and J by 5 bases, 10 bases remained unmatched. The CDR3 protein is CASRPNRGQRETQYF. The CDR3 nucleotides are TGTGCCAGCAGACCCAACAGGGGGCAGCGGGAGACCCAGTACTTC.

The V and J genes are TRBV6-5 and TRBJ1-3; TRBD1 matches at 7 bases. The ends lost 6 bases at V and 3 bases at J; junction bases unmatched: 8. From germline, CDR1 is MNHEY and CDR2 SVGAGI. CDR3 length: 15 amino acids. The CDR3 spells CASRRTRDSGNTIYF. As DNA, the CDR3 is TGTGCCAGCAGAAGGACCCGGGACAGTGGAAACACCATATATTTT.

The V and J genes are TRBV4-2 and TRBJ2-1; 8 nucleotides align to TRBD2. This CDR3 is 17 amino acids long. Germline assignment: CDR1 LGHNA and CDR2 YNFKEQ. V lost 0 bases to trimming and J lost 9 bases; unmatched junction nucleotides: 13. Here the CDR3 reads CASSQDPAGATIVEQFF. CDR3 coding DNA: TGTGCCAGCAGCCAAGATCCAGCGGGAGCTACCATCGTTGAGCAGTTCTTC.

This rearrangement joins TRBV6-5 to TRBJ1-2, with unresolved D. V shed 3 bases and J shed 4 bases, with 12 bases lying between them. CDR1 is MNHEY, CDR2 SVGAGI, per germline. CDR3 length: 14 residues. CDR3 bases: TGTGCCAGCAGTTATAGTCACTACGGCTATGGCTACACCTTC. Its protein product is CASSYSHYGYGYTF.

This clone was observed a single time. The chain employs TRBV13 and TRBJ2-2; D is possibly TRBD1 (6 bases). The CDR3 loop spans 17 amino acids. CDR1 and CDR2 (germline): PRHDT, FYEKMQ (reference sequence). The ends were cut back, 4 bases at V and 4 bases at J, with 19 bases in the middle. The CDR3 DNA sequence: TGTGCCAGCAGCTCCTCCTCATGGGGGCTAACCACCGGGGAGCTGTTTTTT. Translation gives CASSSSSWGLTTGELFF.

CDR3 DNA: TGTGCCAGCAGTTACTCGTCCAGCGTCGGCACTGAAGCTTTCTTT. Protein sequence: CASSYSSSVGTEAFF. The rearrangement links TRBV6-5 to TRBJ1-1; D call uncertain. Between the trimmed V and J ends, which lost 0 bases and 4 bases, there was a span of 12 bases. The germline CDR1 and CDR2 sequences are MNHEY and SVGAGI. There are 15 residues in the CDR3.

V gene TRBV28 combines with J gene TRBJ2-1; 8 bases fit TRBD2. The germline V gene has CDR1 MDHEN and CDR2 SYDVKM. The CDR3 has 15 residues. V lost 2 bases, J lost 7 bases, and 7 bases stayed unmatched. The CDR3 loop reads CASSLGLALWNEQFF. CDR3 DNA: TGTGCCAGCAGTTTAGGACTAGCCCTTTGGAATGAGCAGTTCTTC. Filled out from reference TRBV28 and TRBJ2-1, the complete variable domain reads DVKVTQSSRYLVKRTGEKVFLECVQDMDHENMFWYRQDPGLGLRLIYFSYDVKMKEKGDIPEGYSVSREKKERFSLILESASTNQTSMYLCASSLGLALWNEQFFGPGTRLTVL.

This clone appeared a few times. The chain is built from TRBV6-5 and TRBJ1-4; D is unresolved. CDR1 and CDR2 from the germline V gene are MNHEY and SVGAGI. The ends were cut back, 7 bases at V and 8 bases at J, with 14 bases in the middle. The length of the CDR3 is 13 residues. Written as DNA, the CDR3 is TGTGCCAGCAATAAAAACAGAAACGAAAAACTGTTTTTT. Translation gives CASNKNRNEKLFF.

This clone came up a few times. The chain combines TRBV7-2 with TRBJ1-2; D is perhaps TRBD1 (6 bases). Trimming took 5 bases from V and 4 from J, leaving 11 bases between them. Germline V lookup: CDR1 SGHTA, CDR2 FQGNSA. The CDR3 has 13 residues. In DNA, the CDR3 is TGTGCCAGCAGCCGCGACAGGCTCTATGGCTACACCTTC. Its protein product is CASSRDRLYGYTF.

The chain combines TRBV29-1 with TRBJ2-7; D perhaps matches TRBD2 (5 bases). The V and J ends lost 7 bases and 7 bases respectively, with 14 bases between them. Germline V gene lookup returns CDR1 SQVTM and CDR2 ANQGSEA. This CDR3 is 11 amino acids long. CDR3 loop: CSAGLSGEQYF. Written as DNA, the CDR3 is TGCAGCGCCGGACTCTCTGGGGAGCAGTACTTC.

The chain carries TRBV29-1 and TRBJ2-2; 7 bases fit TRBD2. The germline gives CDR1 SQVTM, CDR2 ANQGSEA. V dropped 7 bases and J dropped 1; count of bases not matched to a gene: 3. This CDR3 is built from 13 residues. The CDR3 reads CSGERENTGELFF. CDR3 nucleotide sequence: TGCAGCGGTGAGCGGGAGAACACCGGGGAGCTGTTTTTT.

The genes are TRBV2 and TRBJ2-1, with 9 bases lining up with TRBD2. V shed 3 bases and J 2 bases; nucleotides not matched to a gene: 8. The CDR3 extends over 17 amino acids. CDR1 is SNHLY, CDR2 FYNNEI, per germline. CDR3 coding DNA: TGTGCCAGCAGTGAGGGAGCGGGGGGAGTCGCCTACAATGAGCAGTTCTTC. It encodes CASSEGAGGVAYNEQFF.

V gene TRBV4-3 combines with J gene TRBJ1-6, with D uncertain. Germline-derived CDR1 and CDR2 are LGHNA and YSLEER. Between the trimmed V and J ends, which lost 4 bases and 0 bases, there was a span of 10 bases. This CDR3 is built from 16 residues. CDR3 loop: CASSPDRSSYNSPLHF. The CDR3 nucleotides are TGCGCCAGCAGCCCGGATCGGAGCTCCTATAATTCACCCCTCCACTTT.

The V gene is TRBV7-2, the J gene TRBJ2-5, with 8 bases identical to TRBD2. The CDR3 is 15 amino acids. Trimming at V came to 3 bases and at J to 4 bases, leaving 7 bases not matched to a gene. Germline loops: CDR1 SGHTA, CDR2 FQGNSA. In nucleotides, the CDR3 is TGTGCCAGCAGCTTTAGAGGCCGGGGGGGAGAGACCCAGTACTTC. It codes for CASSFRGRGGETQYF.

This rearrangement joins TRBV7-9 to TRBJ2-5; 8 bases line up with TRBD1. With 4 bases clipped from V and 3 bases from J, the junction kept 7 bases outside the gene matches. There are 15 residues in the CDR3. Germline loops: CDR1 SEHNR, CDR2 FQNEAQ (reference sequence). The CDR3 DNA reads TGTGCCAGCAGCTGGACAGGGATTAGGGAAGAGACCCAGTACTTC. Protein product: CASSWTGIREETQYF.

The chain employs TRBV19 and TRBJ2-2; possibly TRBD2 for D (6 bases). V was clipped by 4 bases and J by 6 bases, with 15 bases between them. Per germline, CDR1 LNHDA and CDR2 SQIVND (reference sequence). CDR3 size: 15 residues. The CDR3 nucleotides read TGTGCCAGTAGTAGGGGGGTTTGGTGGCCCGGGGAGCTGTTTTTT. Translated, it gives CASSRGVWWPGELFF.

The chain employs TRBV7-9 and TRBJ1-6; the D gene is possibly TRBD1 (6 bases). V was clipped by 7 bases and J by 5 bases, with 12 bases between them. Germline V gene sequence: CDR1 SEHNR, CDR2 FQNEAQ (reference sequence). The CDR3 extends over 14 amino acids. The CDR3 loop reads CASTGDRNNSPLHF. The DNA for the CDR3 is TGTGCCAGCACCGGCGACAGGAATAATTCACCCCTCCACTTT.

This chain links TRBV5-5 with TRBJ2-7; TRBD1 matches 9 bases. This CDR3 comprises 14 residues. Per germline, CDR1 SGHKS and CDR2 YYEKEE (reference sequence). V was clipped by 3 bases and J by 3 bases; unmatched bases: 4. CDR3 sequence reads: CASSWTGVVYEQYF. CDR3 coding DNA: TGTGCCAGCAGCTGGACAGGGGTGGTCTACGAGCAGTACTTC.

This clone was counted between two and nine times. The rearrangement links TRBV2 to TRBJ2-2, with 13 bases aligning to TRBD2. CDR1 SNHLY and CDR2 FYNNEI come from the germline V gene. The CDR3 covers 15 residues. The J segment lost 7 bases and the V segment lost 7 bases, leaving 6 bases of the junction unmatched. CDR3 bases: TGTGCCAGCAACGGACTAGCGGGAGTGGGCGGGGAGCTGTTTTTT. Protein product: CASNGLAGVGGELFF.

The V and J genes are TRBV29-1 and TRBJ1-2; D is unresolved. This CDR3 comprises 13 residues. Germline CDR1 reads SQVTM; CDR2 reads ANQGSEA. Deletions cut 3 bases from V and 0 bases from J, with 8 bases between. CDR3 coding DNA: TGCAGCGTTGAGGTTCTAGCTAACTATGGCTACACCTTC. Encoded protein: CSVEVLANYGYTF.

The J gene is TRBJ1-2, the V gene TRBV6-5; D is unclear. The CDR3 is 16 amino acids. The V end was cut by 2 bases, the J end by 1 base, with 14 bases between. Germline V gene lookup returns CDR1 MNHEY and CDR2 SVGAGI. The CDR3 loop reads CASSYGGRGVNYGYTF. The DNA for the CDR3 is TGTGCCAGCAGTTACGGAGGCAGAGGTGTTAACTATGGCTACACCTTC.